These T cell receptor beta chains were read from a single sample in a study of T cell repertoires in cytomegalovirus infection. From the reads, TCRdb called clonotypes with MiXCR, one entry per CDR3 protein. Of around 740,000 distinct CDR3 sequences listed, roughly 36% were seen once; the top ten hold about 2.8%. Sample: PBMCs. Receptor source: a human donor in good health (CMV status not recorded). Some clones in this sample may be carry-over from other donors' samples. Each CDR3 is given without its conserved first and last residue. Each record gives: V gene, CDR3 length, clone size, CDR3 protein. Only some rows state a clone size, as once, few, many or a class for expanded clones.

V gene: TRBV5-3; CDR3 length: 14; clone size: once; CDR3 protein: ASSPVPGDGTYEQY
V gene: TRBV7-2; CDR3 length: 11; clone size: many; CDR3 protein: ASSLGFGDTQY
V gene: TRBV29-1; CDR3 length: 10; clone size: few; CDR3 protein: SAGAGTTEAF
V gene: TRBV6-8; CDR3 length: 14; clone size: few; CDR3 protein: ASSYGSGTRYNEQF
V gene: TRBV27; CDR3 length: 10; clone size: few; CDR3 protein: ASSFNGGEQY
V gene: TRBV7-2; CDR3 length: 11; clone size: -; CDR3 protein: ASSSVPGRGYT
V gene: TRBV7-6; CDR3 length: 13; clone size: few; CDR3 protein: ASSPPGTGLYEQY
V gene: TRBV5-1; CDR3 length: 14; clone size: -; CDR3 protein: ASSLVPTDMNTEAF
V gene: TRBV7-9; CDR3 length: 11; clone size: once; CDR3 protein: ASSQGTDQPQH
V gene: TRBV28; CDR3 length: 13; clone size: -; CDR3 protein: ASRTTSGRLNEQF
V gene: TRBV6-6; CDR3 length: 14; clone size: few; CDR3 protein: ASSYLQTGRNTEAF
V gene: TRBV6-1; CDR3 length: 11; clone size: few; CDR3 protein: ASRVPAGNEQF
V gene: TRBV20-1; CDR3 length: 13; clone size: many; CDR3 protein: SARGLAGFYNEQF
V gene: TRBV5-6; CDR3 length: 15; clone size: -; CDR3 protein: ASSSRITRDMNTEAF
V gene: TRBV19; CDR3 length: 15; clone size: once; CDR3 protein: ASSQGLAGGRDYEQY
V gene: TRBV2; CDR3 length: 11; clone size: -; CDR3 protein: ASNWGQLYGYT
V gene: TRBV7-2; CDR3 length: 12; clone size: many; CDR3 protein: ASSETGGGDEQY
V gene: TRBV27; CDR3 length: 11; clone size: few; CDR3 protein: ASGYRGNQPQH
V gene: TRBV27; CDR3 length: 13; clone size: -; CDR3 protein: ASSLPGQGGDTQY
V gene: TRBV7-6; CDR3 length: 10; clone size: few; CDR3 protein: ASSAVGGEQF
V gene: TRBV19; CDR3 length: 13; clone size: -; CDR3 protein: ASRGLASTTGELF
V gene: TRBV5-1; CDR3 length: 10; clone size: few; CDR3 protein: ASSDPGRAAF
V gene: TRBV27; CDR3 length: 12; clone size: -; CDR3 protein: ASSIGGAAYEQY
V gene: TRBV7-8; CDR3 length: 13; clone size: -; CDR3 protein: ASSHTESGANVLT
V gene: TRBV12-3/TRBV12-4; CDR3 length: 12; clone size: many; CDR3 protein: ASSHTGGNQPQH
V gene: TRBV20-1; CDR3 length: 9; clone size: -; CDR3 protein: SAGRGEKLF
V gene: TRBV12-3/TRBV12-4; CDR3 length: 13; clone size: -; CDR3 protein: ASSQQGGGSSEAF
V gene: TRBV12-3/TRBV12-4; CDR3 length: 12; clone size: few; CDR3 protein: ASSFGKYNSPLH
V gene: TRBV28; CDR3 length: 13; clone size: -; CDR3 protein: ASSLGGGAYNERF
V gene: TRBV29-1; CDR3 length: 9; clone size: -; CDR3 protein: SVGTLETQY
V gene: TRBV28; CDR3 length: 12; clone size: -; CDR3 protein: ASSSRAVYETQY
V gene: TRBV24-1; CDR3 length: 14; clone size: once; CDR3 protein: ATSDRNWRYHNEQF
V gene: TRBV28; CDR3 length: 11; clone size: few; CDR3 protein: ASMSGRHYGYT
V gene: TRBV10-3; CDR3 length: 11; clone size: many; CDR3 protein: ATRGLDYNEQF
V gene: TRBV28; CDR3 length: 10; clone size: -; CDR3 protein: ASSSEYYGYT
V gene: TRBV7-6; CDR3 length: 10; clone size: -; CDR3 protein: ASSLLDGELF
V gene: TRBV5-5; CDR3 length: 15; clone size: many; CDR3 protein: ASSLKGQGLVNQPQH
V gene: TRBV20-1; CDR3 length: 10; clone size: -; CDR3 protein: SAADRAYEQY
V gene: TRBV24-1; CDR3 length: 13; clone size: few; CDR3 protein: ATSDAGTSLYEQY
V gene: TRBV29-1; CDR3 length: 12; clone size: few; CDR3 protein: SASAPQGAGGYT
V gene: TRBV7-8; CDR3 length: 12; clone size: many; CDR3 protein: ASSTGRGNTEAF
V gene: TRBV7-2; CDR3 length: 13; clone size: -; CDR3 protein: ASSLFAGWDNEQF
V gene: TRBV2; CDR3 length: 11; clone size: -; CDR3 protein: ASSQGPGTEAF
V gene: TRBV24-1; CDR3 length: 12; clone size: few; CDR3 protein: ATSDRRGAHGYT
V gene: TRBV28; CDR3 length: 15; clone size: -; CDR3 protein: ASSLEFQIPFTDTQY
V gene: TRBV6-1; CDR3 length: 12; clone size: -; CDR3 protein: ASSGGQGWNEQF
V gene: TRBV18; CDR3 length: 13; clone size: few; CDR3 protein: ASSQGRDSYNEQF
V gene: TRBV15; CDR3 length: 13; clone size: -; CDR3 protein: ATSREAFSGNTIY
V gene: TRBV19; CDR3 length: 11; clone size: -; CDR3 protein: ASSIGGYTEAF
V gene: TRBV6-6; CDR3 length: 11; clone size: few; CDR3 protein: ASSKTHYTEAF
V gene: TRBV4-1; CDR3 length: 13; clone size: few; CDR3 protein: ASSLLQGNRPEAF
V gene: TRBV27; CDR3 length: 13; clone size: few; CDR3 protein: ASRGGLGSGETQY
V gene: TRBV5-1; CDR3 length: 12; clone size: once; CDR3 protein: ASSGRDRNYGYT
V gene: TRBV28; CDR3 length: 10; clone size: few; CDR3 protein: ASTSTYNEQF
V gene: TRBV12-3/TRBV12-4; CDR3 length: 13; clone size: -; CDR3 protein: ASRRTGGGYNEQF
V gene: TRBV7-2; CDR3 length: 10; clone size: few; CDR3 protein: ASSHLIGSRF
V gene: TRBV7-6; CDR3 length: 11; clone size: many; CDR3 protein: ASSLGTNSPLH
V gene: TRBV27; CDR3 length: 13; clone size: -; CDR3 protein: ASSSQQGAADTQY